This is a list of T cell receptor beta chains from one sample in a study of T cell changes during pregnancy in multiple sclerosis. Produced via immunoSEQ multiplex PCR; TCRdb's table is partial and in-frame only. The profile shows around 50,000 clones, 80% to 95% of them singletons. The sample consisted of CD4+ T cells from peripheral blood mononuclear cells, taken after pregnancy. The receptors were gathered from a female donor in good health, enrolled as a control in a pregnancy study. The CDR3 runs from the conserved cysteine through the conserved F or W. D genes are given only for firm matches. Size values are once, few and many counts, or a class for expanded clones, and some rows have none.

J gene: TRBJ1-6
D gene: TRBD1
V gene: TRBV30
clone size: few
CDR3 protein: CAWSVQGADSPLHF
CDR3 DNA: TGTGCCTGGAGTGTACAGGGGGCCGATTCACCCCTCCACTTT

J gene: TRBJ2-7
D gene: NA
V gene: TRBV28
clone size: NA
CDR3 protein: CASSSASGQYF
CDR3 DNA: TGTGCCAGCAGCTCAGCCAGCGGGCAGTACTTC

J gene: TRBJ2-5
D gene: TRBD1
V gene: TRBV10-3
clone size: NA
CDR3 protein: CAISEGQGAGQTQYF
CDR3 DNA: TGTGCCATCAGTGAGGGACAGGGGGCAGGACAGACCCAGTACTTC

J gene: TRBJ2-3
D gene: TRBD2
V gene: TRBV7-2
clone size: NA
CDR3 protein: CASSLASGSGTDTQYF
CDR3 DNA: TGTGCCAGCAGCTTAGCCAGCGGGAGTGGGACAGATACGCAGTATTTT

J gene: TRBJ2-5
D gene: NA
V gene: TRBV29-1
clone size: NA
CDR3 protein: CSVDGAGETQYF
CDR3 DNA: TGCAGCGTTGATGGGGCGGGGGAGACCCAGTACTTC

J gene: TRBJ2-3
D gene: TRBD2
V gene: TRBV5-4
clone size: NA
CDR3 protein: CASSAGTSGRGTDTQYF
CDR3 DNA: TGTGCCAGCAGTGCCGGGACTAGCGGGAGGGGAACAGATACGCAGTATTTT

J gene: TRBJ1-5
D gene: NA
V gene: TRBV28
clone size: NA
CDR3 protein: CASSRDRSNQPQHF
CDR3 DNA: TGTGCCAGCAGTAGAGACAGGAGCAATCAGCCCCAGCATTTT

J gene: TRBJ2-1
D gene: NA
V gene: TRBV28
clone size: NA
CDR3 protein: CASSLGLGASGFF
CDR3 DNA: TGTGCCAGCAGTCTCGGACTTGGAGCTTCAGGGTTCTTC

J gene: TRBJ1-5
D gene: TRBD1
V gene: TRBV7-8
clone size: NA
CDR3 protein: CASSLNRGSNQPQHF
CDR3 DNA: TGTGCCAGCAGCTTAAACAGGGGGAGCAATCAGCCCCAGCATTTT

J gene: TRBJ1-1
D gene: NA
V gene: TRBV5-6
clone size: NA
CDR3 protein: CASSLVFVSGHNVW
CDR3 DNA: TGTGCCAGCAGCTTGGTTTTCGTGTCAGGCCATAATGTATGG

J gene: TRBJ1-1
D gene: NA
V gene: TRBV18
clone size: NA
CDR3 protein: CASSPTRGSGTEAFF
CDR3 DNA: TGTGCCAGCTCACCTACCCGAGGGTCCGGCACTGAAGCTTTCTTT

J gene: TRBJ1-5
D gene: TRBD1
V gene: TRBV18
clone size: NA
CDR3 protein: CASSPRGVGTGGNQPQHF
CDR3 DNA: TGTGCCAGCTCACCACGGGGAGTCGGGACAGGGGGCAATCAGCCCCAGCATTTT

J gene: TRBJ2-1
D gene: NA
V gene: TRBV7-3
clone size: NA
CDR3 protein: CASSLTGSGVGEQFF
CDR3 DNA: TGTGCCAGCAGCTTAACAGGCTCAGGGGTCGGGGAGCAGTTCTTC

J gene: TRBJ1-1
D gene: NA
V gene: TRBV18
clone size: NA
CDR3 protein: CASSPGGEIEAFF
CDR3 DNA: TGTGCCAGCTCACCAGGGGGCGAGATTGAAGCTTTCTTT

J gene: TRBJ1-2
D gene: NA
V gene: TRBV5-4
clone size: NA
CDR3 protein: CASTFMGGNYGYTF
CDR3 DNA: TGTGCCAGCACCTTTATGGGGGGTAACTATGGCTACACCTTC

J gene: TRBJ1-6
D gene: TRBD1
V gene: TRBV6-1
clone size: NA
CDR3 protein: CASTGTGSVNSPLHF
CDR3 DNA: TGTGCCAGCACGGGGACAGGGTCCGTCAATTCACCCCTCCACTTT

J gene: TRBJ2-1
D gene: TRBD2
V gene: TRBV7-6
clone size: NA
CDR3 protein: CASVGLAGDEQFF
CDR3 DNA: TGTGCCAGCGTAGGACTAGCGGGAGATGAGCAGTTCTTC

J gene: TRBJ2-2
D gene: TRBD2
V gene: TRBV5-1
clone size: NA
CDR3 protein: CASSLGLNRAGTSDGELFF
CDR3 DNA: TGCGCCAGCAGCTTGGGACTGAATAGGGCAGGGACTAGCGACGGGGAGCTGTTTTTT

J gene: TRBJ2-2
D gene: NA
V gene: TRBV15
clone size: NA
CDR3 protein: CATSRDPGWELFF
CDR3 DNA: TGTGCCACCAGCAGAGATCCGGGGTGGGAGCTGTTTTTT

J gene: TRBJ1-2
D gene: TRBD1
V gene: TRBV5-1
clone size: NA
CDR3 protein: CASSPGTVNYGYTF
CDR3 DNA: TGCGCCAGCAGCCCCGGGACAGTCAACTATGGCTACACCTTC

J gene: TRBJ1-3
D gene: NA
V gene: TRBV6-5
clone size: NA
CDR3 protein: CASRRDRSGNTIYF
CDR3 DNA: TGTGCCAGCCGGCGGGACCGCTCTGGAAACACCATATATTTT

J gene: TRBJ2-3
D gene: TRBD2
V gene: TRBV2
clone size: NA
CDR3 protein: CASSELAGGGDTQYF
CDR3 DNA: TGTGCCAGCAGTGAGCTTGCGGGAGGGGGGGATACGCAGTATTTT

J gene: TRBJ1-3
D gene: TRBD1
V gene: TRBV6-6
clone size: NA
CDR3 protein: CASSLQGAGGNTIYF
CDR3 DNA: TGTGCCAGCAGTTTACAGGGGGCGGGTGGAAACACCATATATTTT

J gene: TRBJ1-2
D gene: NA
V gene: TRBV29-1
clone size: NA
CDR3 protein: CSVEFSRFNYGYTF
CDR3 DNA: TGCAGCGTTGAATTTAGTCGGTTTAACTATGGCTACACCTTC

J gene: TRBJ2-2
D gene: TRBD1
V gene: TRBV10-1
clone size: NA
CDR3 protein: CASSEGQGWTGELFF
CDR3 DNA: TGCGCCAGCAGTGAGGGACAGGGGTGGACCGGGGAGCTGTTTTTT

J gene: TRBJ2-1
D gene: TRBD1
V gene: TRBV7-4
clone size: NA
CDR3 protein: CASSSTRTGDNEQFF
CDR3 DNA: TGTGCCAGCAGCTCCACCCGGACAGGTGACAATGAGCAGTTCTTC

J gene: TRBJ1-5
D gene: TRBD1
V gene: TRBV30
clone size: NA
CDR3 protein: CAWSGQGSQPQHF
CDR3 DNA: TGTGCCTGGAGTGGACAGGGCAGCCAGCCCCAGCATTTT

J gene: TRBJ1-4
D gene: NA
V gene: TRBV28
clone size: NA
CDR3 protein: CASSFRTNEKLFF
CDR3 DNA: TGTGCCAGCAGTTTTAGAACTAATGAAAAACTGTTTTTT

J gene: TRBJ2-1
D gene: NA
V gene: TRBV14
clone size: NA
CDR3 protein: CASSVLARGEQFF
CDR3 DNA: TGTGCCAGCAGTGTGCTCGCGCGGGGTGAGCAGTTCTTC

J gene: TRBJ1-5
D gene: NA
V gene: TRBV7-2
clone size: NA
CDR3 protein: CASSWRGQPQHF
CDR3 DNA: TGTGCCAGCAGCTGGAGAGGTCAGCCCCAGCATTTT

J gene: TRBJ1-1
D gene: NA
V gene: TRBV30
clone size: NA
CDR3 protein: CAHRRSSNTEAFF
CDR3 DNA: TGTGCCCACCGTCGGTCTTCGAACACTGAAGCTTTCTTT

J gene: TRBJ1-3
D gene: NA
V gene: TRBV2
clone size: once
CDR3 protein: CASSESGEVIGNTIYF
CDR3 DNA: TGTGCCAGCAGTGAATCCGGAGAGGTTATAGGAAACACCATATATTTT

J gene: TRBJ1-2
D gene: NA
V gene: TRBV28
clone size: NA
CDR3 protein: CASSLLGGGSYTF
CDR3 DNA: TGTGCCAGCAGTTTATTAGGAGGTGGGAGCTACACCTTC

J gene: TRBJ1-2
D gene: NA
V gene: TRBV18
clone size: NA
CDR3 protein: CASSLDMQGYTF
CDR3 DNA: TGTGCCAGCTCACTCGACATGCAAGGCTACACCTTC

J gene: TRBJ1-1
D gene: NA
V gene: TRBV29-1
clone size: few
CDR3 protein: CSVVDYPEAFF
CDR3 DNA: TGCAGCGTCGTAGATTACCCTGAAGCTTTCTTT

J gene: TRBJ2-3
D gene: TRBD2
V gene: TRBV28
clone size: NA
CDR3 protein: CASSLAGGRTDTQYF
CDR3 DNA: TGTGCCAGCAGTTTAGCGGGAGGCCGCACAGATACGCAGTATTTT

J gene: TRBJ2-1
D gene: NA
V gene: TRBV18
clone size: NA
CDR3 protein: CASSLGVTHVDNEQFF
CDR3 DNA: TGTGCCAGCTCACTGGGAGTCACTCATGTAGACAATGAGCAGTTCTTC

J gene: TRBJ1-5
D gene: NA
V gene: TRBV7-8
clone size: NA
CDR3 protein: CASSPEQGANQPQHF
CDR3 DNA: TGTGCCAGCAGCCCTGAACAGGGTGCTAATCAGCCCCAGCATTTT

J gene: TRBJ2-1
D gene: NA
V gene: TRBV21-1
clone size: NA
CDR3 protein: CASSSGGTSPFDEQFF
CDR3 DNA: TGTGCCAGCAGCTCCGGCGGGACTAGCCCCTTCGATGAGCAGTTCTTC

J gene: TRBJ1-2
D gene: NA
V gene: TRBV6-5
clone size: NA
CDR3 protein: CASSYSISGSNYGYTF
CDR3 DNA: TGTGCCAGCAGTTACTCGATATCAGGGTCAAACTATGGCTACACCTTC

J gene: TRBJ2-7
D gene: TRBD1
V gene: TRBV28
clone size: few
CDR3 protein: CATLTTGGNYEQYF
CDR3 DNA: TGTGCCACCCTAACAACAGGGGGAAACTACGAGCAGTACTTC

J gene: TRBJ1-1
D gene: TRBD1
V gene: TRBV5-5
clone size: NA
CDR3 protein: CASSLGTGLEAFF
CDR3 DNA: TGTGCCAGCAGCTTGGGGACAGGCCTTGAAGCTTTCTTT

J gene: TRBJ2-7
D gene: TRBD1
V gene: TRBV2
clone size: NA
CDR3 protein: CASSFPLITGTGDYEQYF
CDR3 DNA: TGTGCCAGCAGTTTCCCCCTCATAACCGGGACAGGGGATTACGAGCAGTACTTC